Listed here are 27 T cell receptor beta chains from one sample, sequenced in a study of shared clonotypes between healthy human individuals. Sequencing used immunoSEQ multiplex PCR; TCRdb keeps in-frame clones, though not all of them. The table has around 580,000 clones, roughly 98% seen once; the top ten hold 0.3%. CD45RO-negative, CCR7-positively selected cells formed the naive CD8 fraction, excluding terminally differentiated effector memory CD45RA+ cells. The material sequenced was naive CD8+ T cells sorted from blood. These receptors were taken from a man aged 25-45 years in good health.

The rearrangement links TRBV28 to TRBJ2-7; no definite D call. Trimming cost V 6 bases and J 7 bases, with 13 bases left between them. The germline V gene encodes CDR1 MDHEN and CDR2 SYDVKM. This CDR3 has 12 residues. The CDR3 nucleotides are TGTGCCAGCAGCCCTTCTTCGGGTGAGCAGTACTTC. Translated, it gives CASSPSSGEQYF.

The rearrangement links TRBV7-8 to TRBJ2-3; TRBD2 matches 7 bases. Trimming removed 4 bases from V and 5 bases from J; junction bases left unmatched: 15. The V gene's germline CDR1 is SGHVS and CDR2 FQNEAQ. This CDR3 has 17 amino acids. CDR3 sequence (DNA): TGTGCCAGCAGCTCCTGGTCCGCTAGCGGAAGTGGAGATACGCAGTATTTT. Protein sequence: CASSSWSASGSGDTQYF.

The count of this clone is one. The rearrangement uses TRBV5-4 and TRBJ2-7; D perhaps matches TRBD1 (5 bases). Trimming pared 0 bases from V and 4 bases from J, leaving 14 bases between. Germline CDR1 reads SGHNT; CDR2 reads YYREEE (reference sequence). The CDR3 covers 15 residues. The DNA for the CDR3 is TGTGCCAGCAGCTTGGGACAGCTTAATGCTTACGAGCAGTACTTC. Encoded protein: CASSLGQLNAYEQYF.

The J gene is TRBJ2-2, the V gene TRBV4-1; possibly TRBD2 for D (6 bases). This CDR3 is built from 16 residues. Germline CDR1 is MGHRA and CDR2 is YSYEKL. Trimming took 0 bases from V and 4 from J, leaving 12 bases between them. CDR3 in DNA: TGCGCCAGCAGCCAAGATGGAATGGGGGGCACCGGGGAGCTGTTTTTT. Its protein is CASSQDGMGGTGELFF.

The chain couples TRBV5-1 to TRBJ2-1, with D unresolved. V dropped 4 bases and J dropped 0 bases, with 11 bases sitting between them. The CDR3 totals 15 residues. Germline V gene sequence: CDR1 SGHRS, CDR2 YFSETQ. DNA of the CDR3: TGCGCCAGCAGCGCTAGGAGAGGCTCCTACAATGAGCAGTTCTTC. It is translated as CASSARRGSYNEQFF.

The chain combines TRBV6-5 with TRBJ2-7; D not resolved. The CDR3 length is 13 residues. V was pared by 5 bases and J by 0 bases, with 8 bases between. Germline V gene lookup returns CDR1 MNHEY and CDR2 SVGAGI. The CDR3 DNA reads as TGTGCCAGCAGTCTTATGAGCTCCTACGAGCAGTACTTC. It yields the protein CASSLMSSYEQYF.

The chain employs TRBV4-3 and TRBJ2-7; 7 positions agree with TRBD2. Trimming removed 2 bases from V and 1 base from J; junction bases left unmatched: 5. This CDR3 has 15 amino acids. Germline loops: CDR1 LGHNA, CDR2 YSLEER. The CDR3 reads CASSQFLAESYEQYF. The CDR3 DNA reads as TGCGCCAGCAGCCAATTCCTAGCGGAGTCCTACGAGCAGTACTTC.

The genes are TRBV6-1 and TRBJ2-1, with a tentative D call TRBD2 (5 bases). The CDR3 contains 17 residues. The germline gives CDR1 MNHNS, CDR2 SASEGT. V was trimmed by 0 bases and J by 0 bases, leaving 12 bases between them. The CDR3 loop is CASSEARAVSSYNEQFF. DNA for the CDR3: TGTGCCAGCAGTGAAGCGCGGGCAGTAAGCTCCTACAATGAGCAGTTCTTC.

The CDR3 DNA sequence: TGTGCCACCAGCCGGGACCGGCAGAGGACTAATGAAAAACTGTTTTTT. It is translated as CATSRDRQRTNEKLFF. V and J are TRBV15 and TRBJ1-4; D possibly corresponds to TRBD1 (5 bases). The CDR3 has 16 amino acids. With 5 bases removed from V and 2 bases from J, the gap between germline ends came to 15 bases. The germline gives CDR1 LNHNV, CDR2 YYDKDF (reference sequence).

About this clone itself: The sample carries other DNA sequences with the same CDR3. The genes are TRBV29-1 and TRBJ2-7; no reliable D call. The CDR3 runs 12 residues. The germline CDR1 and CDR2 sequences are SQVTM and ANQGSEA. Trimming cost V 3 bases and J 2 bases, with 8 bases left between them. As DNA, the CDR3 is TGCAGCGTTGAGGGCCCAACCTACGAGCAGTACTTC. Its translation is CSVEGPTYEQYF.

The chain recombines TRBV28 with TRBJ2-2; D may correspond to TRBD1 or TRBD2 (7 bases each). Looked up from germline, CDR1 is MDHEN and CDR2 is SYDVKM. There are 16 residues in the CDR3. V was cut by 5 bases and J by 4 bases, with 17 bases left in between. CDR3 amino acids: CASSTDREGGTGELFF. CDR3 nucleotides: TGTGCCAGCAGTACCGACAGGGAGGGCGGCACCGGGGAGCTGTTTTTT.

The J gene is TRBJ1-1, the V gene TRBV6-5, with D unclear. The CDR3 consists of 11 residues. V lost 6 bases, J lost 0 bases, and 2 bases lay in between. Germline assignment: CDR1 MNHEY and CDR2 SVGAGI. The CDR3 DNA reads as TGTGCCAGCAGAGTGAACACTGAAGCTTTCTTT. The encoded protein is CASRVNTEAFF.

V usage is TRBV15 and J usage is TRBJ1-1; 7 nucleotides align to TRBD1. The germline CDR1 and CDR2 sequences are LNHNV and YYDKDF (reference sequence). J lost 1 base, V lost 8 bases, and 4 bases had no gene match. The CDR3 has 13 amino acids. The chain's CDR3 is CATRDSQNTEAFF. The CDR3 DNA sequence: TGTGCCACCCGGGACAGCCAGAACACTGAAGCTTTCTTT.

This chain uses TRBV13 with TRBJ2-3; TRBD2 might be the D (6 bases). Looked up from germline, CDR1 is PRHDT and CDR2 is FYEKMQ (reference sequence). CDR3 size: 13 residues. V lost 5 bases, J lost 6 bases, and 12 bases lay in between. The CDR3: CASSAPGEDTQYF. The CDR3 DNA follows: TGTGCCAGCAGCGCTCCGGGGGAGGATACGCAGTATTTT.

V and J are TRBV27 and TRBJ1-4; the D is unclear. Trimming left V 2 bases short and J 8 bases short, with 12 bases between. The CDR3 has 14 amino acids. Looked up from germline, CDR1 is MNHEY and CDR2 is SMNVEV (reference sequence). CDR3 sequence (DNA): TGTGCCAGCAGTTTAGACATGAGGGTCGAAAAACTGTTTTTT. This codes for CASSLDMRVEKLFF.

This sequence joins TRBV10-3 and TRBJ2-3, with a tentative D call TRBD2 (6 bases). Deletions cut 7 bases from V and 4 bases from J, with 12 bases between. The germline CDR1 and CDR2 sequences are ENHRY and SYGVKD. The CDR3 is 13 amino acids. CDR3 loop: CAINGPGADTQYF. The CDR3 DNA sequence: TGTGCCATCAACGGGCCGGGGGCAGATACGCAGTATTTT.

The chain couples TRBV29-1 to TRBJ2-1; 8 bases fit TRBD2. The germline gives CDR1 SQVTM, CDR2 ANQGSEA. This CDR3 spans 14 amino acids. Unmatched junction bases numbered 6, after V lost 3 bases and J lost 5 bases. The CDR3 loop reads CSVEVAGGHNEQFF. The CDR3 region has the DNA TGCAGCGTTGAGGTGGCGGGAGGCCACAATGAGCAGTTCTTC.

The chain uses TRBV9 and TRBJ1-5; D unresolved. CDR3 length: 14 amino acids. With 2 bases removed from V and 4 bases from J, the gap between germline ends came to 10 bases. The germline CDR1 and CDR2 sequences are SGDLS and YYNGEE. The DNA for the CDR3 is TGTGCCAGCAGCGTCGGTTCAGATAATCAGCCCCAGCATTTT. Translation gives CASSVGSDNQPQHF.

This chain joins TRBV7-6 and TRBJ2-1; 9 positions match TRBD1. V was clipped by 5 bases and J by 7 bases; unmatched bases: 9. Germline assignment: CDR1 SGHVS and CDR2 FNYEAQ. The CDR3 is made up of 15 amino acids. The CDR3 loop reads CASSVRRQGGNEQFF. Written as DNA, the CDR3 is TGTGCCAGCAGCGTCCGGAGACAGGGGGGGAATGAGCAGTTCTTC.

The chain couples TRBV21-1 to TRBJ2-7; the table's D gene call, TRBD2, was not cross checked with the DNA. TRBV21-1 is assigned pseudogene status. The length of the CDR3 is 14 residues. The CDR3 DNA sequence: TGTGCCAGCAGCTCAGGAGTGGCGGGATACGAGCAGTACTTC. Its translation is CASSSGVAGYEQYF.

This rearrangement joins TRBV19 to TRBJ2-1, with 7 bases fitting TRBD1. The V gene's germline CDR1 is LNHDA and CDR2 SQIVND (reference sequence). With 4 bases clipped from V and 2 bases from J, the junction kept 2 bases outside the gene matches. The CDR3 runs 14 residues. The chain's CDR3 is CASSTGTAYNEQFF. The CDR3 DNA reads as TGTGCCAGTAGTACAGGGACAGCCTACAATGAGCAGTTCTTC.

This chain links TRBV7-8 with TRBJ1-1; D gene uncertain. V dropped 0 bases and J dropped 4 bases, with 12 bases sitting between them. This CDR3 is built from 15 residues. CDR1 and CDR2 (germline): SGHVS, FQNEAQ. The CDR3 protein is CASSLARDPGTEAFF. For the CDR3, the DNA is TGTGCCAGCAGCTTAGCGAGAGACCCGGGCACTGAAGCTTTCTTT.

The genes are TRBV2 and TRBJ1-5; the D gene is possibly TRBD1 (6 bases). CDR1 SNHLY and CDR2 FYNNEI come from the germline V gene. This CDR3 spans 15 amino acids. V was pared by 6 bases and J by 1 base, with 13 bases between. The CDR3: CASSPGTSSNQPQHF. CDR3 nucleotides: TGTGCCAGCAGCCCCGGGACATCAAGCAATCAGCCCCAGCATTTT.

V is TRBV28 and J is TRBJ2-7, with 7 bases identical to TRBD2. This CDR3 spans 15 amino acids. With V trimmed by 8 bases and J by 2 bases, 12 bases remained unmatched. Germline V gene lookup returns CDR1 MDHEN and CDR2 SYDVKM. For the CDR3, the DNA is TGTGCCAGCCAAACCCGGGACTACCAGACCTACGAGCAGTACTTC. It codes for CASQTRDYQTYEQYF.

This clone has just one count. The chain combines TRBV14 with TRBJ1-2; 9 positions match TRBD1. Germline CDR1 reads SGHDN; CDR2 reads FVKESK. This CDR3 spans 14 amino acids. Losses at the gene ends were 3 bases for V and 8 bases for J; bases not matched to a gene: 7. In DNA, the CDR3 is TGTGCCAGCAGCCACGCACAGGGGGCGCCCGGCTACACCTTC. It is translated as CASSHAQGAPGYTF.

V gene TRBV13 combines with J gene TRBJ2-1; 14 bases line up with TRBD2. CDR3 length: 18 residues. The J segment lost 2 bases and the V segment lost 5 bases, leaving 8 bases of the junction unmatched. Per the germline V gene, CDR1 is PRHDT and CDR2 is FYEKMQ (reference sequence). The CDR3 here is CASSLGTSGRLAYNEQFF. The CDR3 DNA sequence: TGTGCCAGCAGCCTCGGGACTAGCGGGAGACTGGCCTACAATGAGCAGTTCTTC. Drawing the rest from reference TRBV13 and TRBJ2-1, the complete variable domain is AAGVIQSPRHLIKEKRETATLKCYPIPRHDTVYWYQQGPGQDPQFLISFYEKMQSDKGSIPDRFSAQQFSDYHSELNMSSLELGDSALYFCASSLGTSGRLAYNEQFFGPGTRLTVL.

J is TRBJ2-7 and V is TRBV9; 7 bases agree with TRBD1. The CDR3 spans 16 residues. The V gene end was trimmed by 3 bases and the J gene end by 0 bases; junction bases not matched to a gene: 9. Per the germline V gene, CDR1 is SGDLS and CDR2 is YYNGEE. CDR3 sequence (DNA): TGTGCCAGCAGCGCCGATCCCGGGACAGCCTCCTACGAGCAGTACTTC. It encodes CASSADPGTASYEQYF.